This T cell receptor beta chain emerged from a study of blood T cell repertoires in COVID-19. Overall study: The United States, Italy and Spain supplied acute and convalescent COVID-19 samples. T cells, B-cell-depleted T cells, or PBMCs supplied cDNA or gDNA.

Enrolled during active infection, Seattle patients were then followed longitudinally. Study processing details: Reference gene primers were amplified, and this amplification served to estimate nucleated cell counts. Clones were read by immunoSEQ multiplex PCR, and TCRdb kept only the in-frame ones, dropping some. V and J calls and clone size are copied from that table; D and trimming were computed from the DNA. Of about 180,000 clones listed, approximately 86% are singletons. This CDR3 region has 15 residues. Per the germline V gene, CDR1 is LNHDA and CDR2 is SQIVND (reference sequence). The V gene lost 5 bases and the J gene lost 4 bases, with 17 bases spanning the gap.

What was sequenced was peripheral blood. The receptor was derived from a man older than 75 with COVID-19, enrolled during active disease. The chain carries TRBV19 and TRBJ1-1; tentative D call: TRBD1 (5 bases). CDR3 in DNA: TGTGCCAGTAGTCAAACCGGGACTTTAGCCACTGAAGCTTTCTTT. This translates into CASSQTGTLATEAFF.